This T cell receptor (beta chain) emerged from a study of Ad26.COV2.S vaccination and SARS-CoV-2 variants. Study background: Donor was one of the participants in the Ad26.COV2.S arm of the COV1001 trial. Broader study findings: Spike-specific responses of CD8+ and CD4+ T cells were reported to display substantial breadth after vaccination.

Trimming took 3 bases from V and 2 from J, leaving 10 bases between them. CDR1 and CDR2 from the germline V gene are WNHNN and SYGVQD (reference sequence). The CDR3 loop spans 15 amino acids. A note on this clone: Antigen specificity is unknown.

The assay was immunoSEQ multiplex PCR, and TCRdb's table has in-frame clones only and misses some. This sample carries some 370,000 clones, 83% of them seen once, and the ten largest clones take just under 7.5%. Treatment meaning: around 19 received Ad26.COV2.S at low or high dose, single or two shots; 5 received placebo; per-sample allocation not given. Following the first vaccine or placebo injection, samples were taken on day 63. The receptor comes from a person between 18 and 65 years old who received the Ad26.COV2.S COVID-19 vaccine or a placebo. This specimen consisted of peripheral blood, obtained in a trial of Ad26.COV2.S vaccine versus placebo. V gene TRBV10-1 combines with J gene TRBJ2-2; D is perhaps TRBD1 or TRBD2 (5 bases each). The CDR3 reads CASSDGGFNTGELFF. CDR3 coding DNA: TGCGCCAGCAGTGATGGGGGATTTAACACCGGGGAGCTGTTTTTT.